This T cell receptor beta chain was captured by sequencing in a study of T and B cells in COVID-19 patients. The germline V and J ends were trimmed by 2 bases and 5 bases, with 12 bases remaining between them. This CDR3 comprises 14 residues. Germline values: CDR1 MNHEY, CDR2 SVGEGT. This clonotype is termed medium-sized. Its antigen is unidentified. From blood, roughly 220-550 ng of genomic DNA served as TRB template. General study results and limits: CD4+, regulatory T cell, CD8+ and sorted SARS-CoV-2-responsive or tetramer+ T cells were not yet sequenced. Symptomatic-phase blood samples from mildly ill patients and early samples from severe cases were scarce. Clonality of TRB repertoires was high in active COVID-19; recovery brought above-healthy diversity and richness. Patients with COVID-19 reportedly showed strongly skewed T cell receptor beta variable and joining gene usage.

Multiplex PCR with BIOMED2 TRB-A/B primer pools amplified TRB rearrangements. In TCRdb, the multiplex PCR reads were re-called with MiXCR into one record per CDR3 protein. This table has 3,800 or so distinct CDR3 sequences, roughly a fifth appearing once. The receptor was derived from a human donor with active COVID-19. The sequenced material came from blood. This rearrangement joins TRBV6-2 or TRBV6-3 to TRBJ2-5; D might be TRBD2 (6 bases). The CDR3 is CASSYQLARETQYF. DNA of the CDR3: TGTGCCAGCAGTTACCAACTAGCTAGGGAGACCCAGTACTTC.